This record covers a single T cell receptor (beta chain). This CDR3 region has 16 residues. Germline V gene lookup returns CDR1 SGHRS and CDR2 YFSETQ. Between the trimmed V and J ends, which lost 0 bases and 2 bases, there was a span of 12 bases. The PCR ran on 60 Vbeta and 13 Jbeta primers. Profiled with immunoSEQ multiplex PCR; TCRdb holds only in-frame clones, not every one. This table has 85,000 to 100,000 clones, around 77% appearing once. This sample was included in a study of cytomegalovirus exposure and HLA in healthy donors. Sequencing used PBMCs. The TCR comes from a man between 40 and 49 years old in good health and CMV-seronegative. The rearrangement links TRBV5-1 to TRBJ1-3; tentative D call: TRBD1 (6 bases). The CDR3 nucleotides read TGCGCCAGCAGCTTGGCTTTTACAGGGACTGGAAACACCATATATTTT. Its translation is CASSLAFTGTGNTIYF.